The 15 T cell receptor beta chains in this list originate from one sample, sequenced in a study of regulatory T cells in long-lasting Graves disease. Time point reported: newly diagnosed GD, antithyroid drugs for less than 3 months. PBMC RNA served as the TCR library source. Libraries of TCR beta came from iRepertoire HTBI primers plus Arm-PCR of CDR3 regions. TCRdb reanalysed the multiplex PCR reads using MiXCR and keeps one entry per CDR3 protein. The sample records hundreds of thousands of distinct CDR3 sequences, 13% being singletons. This same sample was also taken into another study, of T cells in Graves' hyperthyroidism and ophthalmopathy.

The sample here was peripheral blood mononuclear cells (PBMCs), taken at new diagnosis, from a patient treated with antithyroid drugs. Receptor source: a young man with Graves disease.

This clonotype was detected ten times or more. This chain's CDR3 is CASSRDRGYNSPLHF. Here the CDR3 DNA reads TGTGCCAGCAGTCGTGACAGGGGATATAATTCACCCCTCCACTTT. The chain joins TRBV2 to TRBJ1-6, with 8 bases that match TRBD1. Germline lookup yields CDR1 SNHLY and CDR2 FYNNEI. V lost 5 bases, J lost 4 bases, and 4 bases stayed unmatched. The CDR3 runs to 15 residues.

The rearrangement uses TRBV3-1 and TRBJ2-7; 9 bases agree with TRBD1. Germline V lookup: CDR1 LGHDT, CDR2 YNNKEL (reference sequence). The J segment lost 2 bases and the V segment lost 4 bases, leaving 3 bases of the junction unmatched. The CDR3 sequence is 14 residues long. The CDR3 region has the DNA TGTGCCAGCAGCCGGTACAGGGGGCCCTACGAGCAGTACTTC. Translated: CASSRYRGPYEQYF.

This clonotype occurred many times. The chain has TRBV29-1 and TRBJ2-3, with D possibly TRBD1 on 6 matching bases. Trimming left V 1 base short and J 0 bases short, with 8 bases between. Germline V gene sequence: CDR1 SQVTM, CDR2 ANQGSEA. The CDR3 runs 14 residues. In nucleotides, the CDR3 is TGCAGCGTTGAAGGGACAGATAGCACAGATACGCAGTATTTT. It yields the protein CSVEGTDSTDTQYF.

V is TRBV9 and J is TRBJ2-7; D is uncertain. V lost 4 bases, J lost 2 bases, and 13 bases lay in between. The CDR3 is made up of 14 amino acids. Germline-derived CDR1 and CDR2 are SGDLS and YYNGEE. The CDR3 reads CASSPLTNTYEQYF. The CDR3 DNA reads as TGTGCCAGCAGCCCCCTAACGAATACCTACGAGCAGTACTTC.

There are many counts of this clonotype. This chain connects TRBV27 to TRBJ2-1; D is unclear. V was pared by 1 base and J by 0 bases, with 13 bases between. The germline CDR1 and CDR2 sequences are MNHEY and SMNVEV (reference sequence). The CDR3 contains 17 residues. CDR3 in amino acids: CASSLFIALSSYNEQFF. CDR3 nucleotides: TGTGCCAGCAGTTTATTCATAGCTTTAAGCTCCTACAATGAGCAGTTCTTC.

There are many counts of this clonotype. The gene calls are TRBV10-2 and TRBJ2-7; a possible D gene is TRBD2 (6 bases). V shed 8 bases and J shed 6 bases, with 14 bases lying between them. Germline CDR1 WSHSY, CDR2 SAAADI. The CDR3 loop spans 12 amino acids. The CDR3 region is CASSGWRAEQYF. The CDR3 region has the DNA TGCGCCAGCTCGGGATGGAGGGCCGAGCAGTACTTC.

There are a few counts of this clonotype. This chain joins TRBV10-1 and TRBJ2-1; 8 bases map to TRBD2. The ends lost 4 bases at V and 10 bases at J; junction bases unmatched: 3. From germline, CDR1 is WNHNN and CDR2 SYGVQD (reference sequence). This CDR3 comprises 12 residues. The CDR3 region has the DNA TGCGCCAGCAGTGTTAGCGGGATCGAGCAGTTCTTC. It codes for CASSVSGIEQFF.

The rearrangement joins TRBV10-3 to TRBJ2-2; TRBD1 or TRBD2 may be the D gene (5 bases each). The V and J ends lost 11 bases and 2 bases respectively, with 15 bases between them. The CDR3 loop spans 14 amino acids. Germline V gene lookup returns CDR1 ENHRY and CDR2 SYGVKD. The CDR3 DNA is TGTGCCGCCTCGGGGACCTTTAACACCGGGGAGCTGTTTTTT. Its protein product is CAASGTFNTGELFF.

This clonotype was picked up many times. This sequence joins TRBV7-2 and TRBJ2-5; 11 positions agree with TRBD2. The V gene end was trimmed by 6 bases and the J gene end by 1 base; junction bases not matched to a gene: 4. This CDR3 is 15 amino acids long. Germline CDR1 SGHTA, CDR2 FQGNSA. CDR3 amino acids: CASRFGLAGQETQYF. CDR3 bases: TGTGCCAGCAGATTCGGACTAGCGGGCCAAGAGACCCAGTACTTC.

This clonotype occurred many times. The chain joins TRBV5-1 to TRBJ2-1; 10 nucleotides line up with TRBD1. The CDR3 sequence is 15 residues long. Germline CDR1 is SGHRS and CDR2 is YFSETQ. V lost 4 bases, J lost 4 bases, and 5 bases stayed unmatched. CDR3 sequence (DNA): TGCGCCAGCAGCCCATGGGACAGGGGATACAATGAGCAGTTCTTC. Translating it yields CASSPWDRGYNEQFF.

This clonotype was picked up a small number of times. The J gene is TRBJ1-1, the V gene TRBV5-6, with D possibly TRBD1 on 5 matching bases. The CDR3 is 14 residues long. V was trimmed by 0 bases and J by 6 bases, leaving 12 bases between them. Germline CDR1 SGHDT, CDR2 YYEEEE. The CDR3 sequence: CASSLVRRGAEAFF. The CDR3 region has the DNA TGTGCCAGCAGCTTGGTTCGGAGGGGAGCTGAAGCTTTCTTT.

This chain uses TRBV29-1 with TRBJ2-7; D ambiguous. The CDR3 spans 8 residues. CDR1 is SQVTM, CDR2 ANQGSEA, per germline. V was trimmed by 1 base and J by 9 bases, leaving 1 base between them. CDR3 in DNA: TGCAGCGTTGAAGGGCAGTACTTC. Its protein product is CSVEGQYF.

This clonotype was picked up many times. This rearrangement joins TRBV20-1 to TRBJ2-7; TRBD2 matches at 9 bases. The germline V gene encodes CDR1 DFQATT and CDR2 SNEGSKA (reference sequence). The CDR3 is made up of 15 amino acids. V lost 7 bases, J lost 6 bases, and 16 bases stayed unmatched. This CDR3 reads CSGRIAPGLAGEQYF. CDR3 in DNA: TGCAGTGGCCGAATAGCCCCGGGACTAGCTGGCGAGCAGTACTTC.

This clonotype was detected ten times or more. The chain links TRBV6-1 to TRBJ1-1; the D is unclear. Germline V lookup: CDR1 MNHNS, CDR2 SASEGT. Trimming cost V 7 bases and J 1 base, with 13 bases left between them. CDR3 size: 14 residues. CDR3 residues: CASTLGKANTEAFF. The DNA of the CDR3 is TGTGCCAGCACCCTCGGCAAAGCGAACACTGAAGCTTTCTTT.

Many counts were recorded for this clonotype. CDR3 sequence reads: CSVGQGYNQPQHF. The CDR3 bases are TGCAGCGTAGGACAGGGCTACAATCAGCCCCAGCATTTT. The chain combines TRBV29-1 with TRBJ1-5, with 8 bases identical to TRBD1. This CDR3 is built from 13 residues. The junction had 4 bases not matched to a gene; V was cut back by 6 bases and J by 3 bases. Per germline, CDR1 SQVTM and CDR2 ANQGSEA.